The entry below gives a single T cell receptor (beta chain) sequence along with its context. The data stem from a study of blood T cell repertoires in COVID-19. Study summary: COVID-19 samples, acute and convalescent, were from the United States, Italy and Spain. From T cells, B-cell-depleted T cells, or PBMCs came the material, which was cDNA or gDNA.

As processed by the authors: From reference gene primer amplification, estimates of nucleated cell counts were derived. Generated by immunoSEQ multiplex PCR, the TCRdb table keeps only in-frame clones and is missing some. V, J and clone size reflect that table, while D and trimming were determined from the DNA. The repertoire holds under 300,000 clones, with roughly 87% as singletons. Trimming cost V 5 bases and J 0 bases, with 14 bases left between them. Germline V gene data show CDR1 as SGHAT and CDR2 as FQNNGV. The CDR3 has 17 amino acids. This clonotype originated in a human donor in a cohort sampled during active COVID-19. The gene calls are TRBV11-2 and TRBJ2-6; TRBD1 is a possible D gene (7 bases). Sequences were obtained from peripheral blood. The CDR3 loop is CASSAAGQFSGANVLTF. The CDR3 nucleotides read TGTGCCAGCAGCGCGGCGGGACAGTTCTCTGGGGCCAACGTCCTGACTTTC.